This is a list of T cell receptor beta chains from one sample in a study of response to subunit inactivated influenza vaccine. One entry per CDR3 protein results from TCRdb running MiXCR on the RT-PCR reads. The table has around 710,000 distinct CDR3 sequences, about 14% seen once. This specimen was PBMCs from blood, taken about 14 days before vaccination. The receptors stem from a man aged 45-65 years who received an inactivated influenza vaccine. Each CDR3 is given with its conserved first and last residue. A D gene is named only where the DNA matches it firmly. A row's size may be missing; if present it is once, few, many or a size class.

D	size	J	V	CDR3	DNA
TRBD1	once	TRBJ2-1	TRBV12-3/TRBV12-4	CASTITGVSSYNEQFF	TGTGCCAGCACTATAACAGGGGTCAGCTCCTACAATGAGCAGTTCTTC
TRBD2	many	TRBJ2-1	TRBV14	CASSQEGAGVSNEQFF	TGTGCCAGCAGCCAAGAGGGAGCGGGAGTGAGCAATGAGCAGTTCTTC
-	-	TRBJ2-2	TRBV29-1	CSAWDLGPGELFF	TGCAGCGCATGGGATCTAGGTCCCGGGGAGCTGTTTTTT
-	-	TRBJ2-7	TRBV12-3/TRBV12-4	CASSLYPYGGDEQYF	TGTGCCAGCAGTTTATATCCATACGGGGGCGACGAGCAGTACTTC
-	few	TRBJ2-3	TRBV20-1	CSAIGTASKRRTDTQYF	TGCAGTGCTATCGGGACGGCGAGCAAGCGTCGCACAGATACGCAGTATTTT
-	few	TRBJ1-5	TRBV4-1	CASSQDPEMQPQHF	TGCGCCAGCAGCCAAGACCCTGAGATGCAGCCCCAGCATTTT
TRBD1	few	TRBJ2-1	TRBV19	CASSIIGGQRRYNEQFF	TGTGCCAGTAGCATAATTGGGGGACAGAGGCGATACAATGAGCAGTTCTTC
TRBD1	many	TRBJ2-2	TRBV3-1	CATGRQGSNTGELFF	TGTGCCACAGGTAGACAGGGCTCGAACACCGGGGAGCTGTTTTTT
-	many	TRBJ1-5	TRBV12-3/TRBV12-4	CASSPGRGNQPQHF	TGTGCCAGCTCCCCTGGGAGGGGCAATCAGCCCCAGCATTTT
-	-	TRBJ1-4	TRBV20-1	CSAEPGREEKLFF	TGCAGTGCGGAACCGGGACGCGAGGAAAAACTGTTTTTT
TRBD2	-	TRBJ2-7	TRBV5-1	CASSLESSGLGEQYF	TGCGCCAGCAGCTTGGAGTCTAGCGGGCTTGGTGAGCAGTACTTC
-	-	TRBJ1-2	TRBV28	CASSSHAELVHNYGYTF	TGTGCCAGCAGTTCCCACGCTGAACTGGTACATAACTATGGCTACACCTTC
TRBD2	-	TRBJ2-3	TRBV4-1	CASSPTSGGAFTQYF	TGCGCCAGCAGCCCAACTAGCGGGGGGGCCTTCACGCAGTATTTT